Sequencing of this T cell receptor beta chain was carried out in a study of shared clonotypes between healthy human individuals. Overall study results and limits: Depth was large, yet rarefaction showed that sorted-subset sequencing was incomplete.

Profiled with immunoSEQ multiplex PCR; TCRdb holds only in-frame clones, not every one. The sample records more than 400,000 clones, about 96% being singletons. Trimming stripped 5 bases from V and 2 bases from J, with 10 bases between. CDR3 length equals 14 residues. The germline gives CDR1 LNHDA, CDR2 SQIVND (reference sequence). Points on this clone: Antigen specificity is unknown.

Sequencing used naive CD4+ T cells sorted from blood. Subset specified: CD45RA+ positively selected. The origin of this receptor is a woman between 25 and 40 years old in good health. The chain couples TRBV19 to TRBJ2-1, with D hard to call. The CDR3 loop reads CASSAPEAYNEQFF. The CDR3 DNA reads TGTGCCAGTAGTGCTCCGGAAGCCTACAATGAGCAGTTCTTC. The variable domain in full, completed from reference TRBV19 and TRBJ2-1, reads DGGITQSPKYLFRKEGQNVTLSCEQNLNHDAMYWYRQDPGQGLRLIYYSQIVNDFQKGDIAEGYSVSREKKESFPLTVTSAQKNPTAFYLCASSAPEAYNEQFFGPGTRLTVL.